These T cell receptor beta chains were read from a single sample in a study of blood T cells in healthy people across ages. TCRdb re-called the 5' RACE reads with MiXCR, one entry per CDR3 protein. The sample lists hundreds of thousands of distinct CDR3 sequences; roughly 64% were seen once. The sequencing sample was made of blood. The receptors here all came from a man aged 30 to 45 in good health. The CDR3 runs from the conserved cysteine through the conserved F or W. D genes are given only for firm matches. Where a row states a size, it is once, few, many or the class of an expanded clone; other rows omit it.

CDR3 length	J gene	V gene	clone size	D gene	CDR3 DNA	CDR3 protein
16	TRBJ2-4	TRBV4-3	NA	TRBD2	TGCGCCAGCAGCCGGGGGCCCGGCGGGAGGGAGGGCATTCAGTACTTC	CASSRGPGGREGIQYF
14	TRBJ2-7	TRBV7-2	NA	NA	TGTGCCAGCAGCCTCCTCCGGACAGTAGACGAGCAGTACTTC	CASSLLRTVDEQYF
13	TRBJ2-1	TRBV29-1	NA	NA	TGCAGCGTTGTCGGCGCCCAGTCGAGGGAGCAGTTCTTC	CSVVGAQSREQFF
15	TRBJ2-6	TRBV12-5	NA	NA	TGTGCTAGTGGTTGGAGTGGATCTGGGGCCAACGTCCTGACTTTC	CASGWSGSGANVLTF
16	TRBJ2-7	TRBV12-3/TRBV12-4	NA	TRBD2	TGTGCCAGCAGCACCGGGACTAGCGGGGGGTTTTACGAGCAGTACTTC	CASSTGTSGGFYEQYF
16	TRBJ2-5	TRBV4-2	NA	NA	TGTGCCAGCAGCCAAGATTCGGAAGGGCTGGGAGAGACCCAGTACTTC	CASSQDSEGLGETQYF
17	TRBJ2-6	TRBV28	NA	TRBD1	TGTGCCAGCAGTAGCGGACAGGGGTACTCTGGGGCCAACGTCCTGACTTTC	CASSSGQGYSGANVLTF
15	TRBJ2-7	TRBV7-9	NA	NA	TGTGCCAGCAGGGGCCTCCGATCGAACTCCTACGAGCAGTACTTC	CASRGLRSNSYEQYF
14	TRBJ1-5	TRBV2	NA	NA	TGTGCCAGCAGCGGACCGGATAGCAATCAGCCCCAGCATTTT	CASSGPDSNQPQHF
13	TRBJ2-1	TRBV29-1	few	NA	TGCAGCGTTGAAACTAGGGTGCGGCCTGAGCAGTTCTTC	CSVETRVRPEQFF
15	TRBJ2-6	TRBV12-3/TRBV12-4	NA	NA	TGTGCCAGCAGTGTCCCCGGGGCTGGGGCCAACGTCCTGACTTTC	CASSVPGAGANVLTF
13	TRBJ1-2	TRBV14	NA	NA	TGTGCCAGCAGCCAAGAAGGAAGCGATGGCTACACCTTC	CASSQEGSDGYTF
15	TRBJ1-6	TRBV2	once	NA	TGTCCCAGCAGTGAACTTGGGCAGGGTGGTTCACCCCTCCACTTT	CPSSELGQGGSPLHF
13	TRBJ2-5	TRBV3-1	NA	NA	TGTGCCAGCAGCCGCGCGAGGGATGAGACCCAGTACTTC	CASSRARDETQYF
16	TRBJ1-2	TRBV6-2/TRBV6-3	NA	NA	TGTGCCAGCAGTTACTCGATCGCGGATCTTAACTATGGCTACACCTTC	CASSYSIADLNYGYTF
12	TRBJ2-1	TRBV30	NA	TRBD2	TGTGCCTGGAGTGATAGCGGGAGTTCGCAGTTCTTC	CAWSDSGSSQFF
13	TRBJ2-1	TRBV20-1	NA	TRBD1	TGCAGTGCTAGTCTGGGACAGAGGAATGAGCAGTTCTTC	CSASLGQRNEQFF
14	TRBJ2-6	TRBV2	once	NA	TGTGCCAGCAGTCCCGCTAGAGGGGCCAACGTCCTGACTTTC	CASSPARGANVLTF
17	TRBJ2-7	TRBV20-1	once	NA	TGCAGTGCTAGAGTGACCCCCGGGACCCTTATCGACCACGAGCAGTACTTC	CSARVTPGTLIDHEQYF
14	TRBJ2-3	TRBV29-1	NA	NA	TGCAGCGTTGAAGATAGGGTTAGCTTAGATACGCAGTATTTT	CSVEDRVSLDTQYF
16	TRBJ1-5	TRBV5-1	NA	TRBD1	TGCGCCAGCAGCTTGGACGGGACAGGGGTTAATCAGCCCCAGCATTTT	CASSLDGTGVNQPQHF
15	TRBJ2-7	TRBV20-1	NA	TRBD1	TGCAGTGCTAGAGGGGCCAGGGGGTTGTCCTACGAGCAGTACTTC	CSARGARGLSYEQYF
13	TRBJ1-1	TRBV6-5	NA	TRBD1	TGTGCCAGCAGTTACTCAGGACAGGGGATAGCTTTCTTT	CASSYSGQGIAFF
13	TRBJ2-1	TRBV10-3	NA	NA	TGTGCCATCACCGGGGACCCTTACAATGAGCAGTTCTTC	CAITGDPYNEQFF
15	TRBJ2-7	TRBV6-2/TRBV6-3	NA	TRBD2	TGTGCCAGCAGTTACCAACTAGCGGTCACCTACGAGCAGTACTTC	CASSYQLAVTYEQYF
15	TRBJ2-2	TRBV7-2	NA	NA	TGTGCCAGCAGCTTCAGGGCTGTATCCGCCGGGGAGCTGTTTTTT	CASSFRAVSAGELFF
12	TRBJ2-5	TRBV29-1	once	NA	TGCAGCGCCGACTTCAACCAAGAGACCCAGTACTTC	CSADFNQETQYF
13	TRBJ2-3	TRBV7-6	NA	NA	TGTGCCAGCAGCTTAATTACTCCAGATACGCAGTATTTT	CASSLITPDTQYF
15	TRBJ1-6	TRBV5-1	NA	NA	TGCGCCAGCAGCTCATCGACAGGTTTATTTTCACCCCTCCACTTT	CASSSSTGLFSPLHF
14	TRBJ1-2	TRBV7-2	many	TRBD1	TGTGCCAGCACCCTAGACAGGGTAGGCTATGGCTACACCTTC	CASTLDRVGYGYTF
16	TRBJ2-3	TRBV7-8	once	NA	TGTGCCAGCAGCTCCCCATTGGAGTGGGGCACAGATACGCAGTATTTT	CASSSPLEWGTDTQYF
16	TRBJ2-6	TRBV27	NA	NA	TGTGCCAGCAGTAGACCAGAGGGCTCTGGGGCCAACGTCCTGACTTTC	CASSRPEGSGANVLTF
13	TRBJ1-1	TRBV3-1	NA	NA	TGTGCCAGCAGCCAGGGAGGACTCACTGAAGCTTTCTTT	CASSQGGLTEAFF
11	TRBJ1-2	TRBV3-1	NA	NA	TGTGCCAGCAGCCAGGATCGCGGCTACACCTTC	CASSQDRGYTF
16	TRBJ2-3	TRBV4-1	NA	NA	TGCGCCAGCAGCCAATCCCAGGACAGCCGCACAGATACGCAGTATTTT	CASSQSQDSRTDTQYF
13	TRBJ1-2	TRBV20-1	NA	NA	TGCAGTGCTAGGGCGGGGGGTGTCTATGGCTACACCTTC	CSARAGGVYGYTF
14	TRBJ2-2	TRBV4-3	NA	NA	TGCGCCAGCAGCCAAGATCCGGGGGCCGGGGAGCTGTTTTTT	CASSQDPGAGELFF
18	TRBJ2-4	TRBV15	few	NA	TGTGCCACCAGCAGAGAATCGGTAGCGGAACTAGCCAAAAACATTCAGTACTTC	CATSRESVAELAKNIQYF
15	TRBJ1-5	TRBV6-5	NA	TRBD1	TGTGCCAGCAGGCCTTATGGACAGGGCAATCAGCCCCAGCATTTT	CASRPYGQGNQPQHF
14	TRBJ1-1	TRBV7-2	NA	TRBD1	TGTGCCAGCAGCCTTACGACAGGGGGCACTGAAGCTTTCTTT	CASSLTTGGTEAFF
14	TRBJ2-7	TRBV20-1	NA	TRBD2	TGCAGTGCTAGACGGTCGGGAGGGCCGGGTGAGCAGTACTTC	CSARRSGGPGEQYF
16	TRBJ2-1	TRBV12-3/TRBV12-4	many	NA	TGTGCCAGCAGTTCGACGACAGCGGGTTCCTACAATGAGCAGTTCTTC	CASSSTTAGSYNEQFF